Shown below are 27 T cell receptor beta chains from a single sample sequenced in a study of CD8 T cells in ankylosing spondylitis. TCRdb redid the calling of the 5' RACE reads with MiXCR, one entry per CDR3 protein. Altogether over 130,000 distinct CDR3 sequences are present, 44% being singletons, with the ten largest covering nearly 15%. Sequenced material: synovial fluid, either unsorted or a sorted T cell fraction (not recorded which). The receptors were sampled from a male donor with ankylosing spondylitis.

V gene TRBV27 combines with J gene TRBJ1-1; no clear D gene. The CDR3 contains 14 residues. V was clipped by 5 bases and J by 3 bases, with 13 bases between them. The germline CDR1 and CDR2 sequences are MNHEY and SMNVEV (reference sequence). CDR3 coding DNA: TGTGCCAGCAGTCCCCGGGTCGGCTACACTGAAGCTTTCTTT. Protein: CASSPRVGYTEAFF.

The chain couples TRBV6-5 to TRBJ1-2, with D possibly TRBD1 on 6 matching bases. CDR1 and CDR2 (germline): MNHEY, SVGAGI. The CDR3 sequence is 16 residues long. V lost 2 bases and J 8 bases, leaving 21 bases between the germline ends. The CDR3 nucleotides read TGTGCCAGCAGTTACGCTCCTGGGGGCTGGACGGACGGCTACACCTTC. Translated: CASSYAPGGWTDGYTF.

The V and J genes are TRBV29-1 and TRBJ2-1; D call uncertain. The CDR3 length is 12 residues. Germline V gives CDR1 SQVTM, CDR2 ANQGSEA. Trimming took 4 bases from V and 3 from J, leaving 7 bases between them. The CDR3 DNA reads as TGCAGCGTTGTCGTACGCTACAATGAGCAGTTCTTC. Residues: CSVVVRYNEQFF.

CDR3 nucleotide sequence: TGCGCCAGCAGCTACGCCTATGGGGCCTTGCAGTATTTT. It is translated as CASSYAYGALQYF. The chain joins TRBV5-1 to TRBJ2-3, with a possible D match to TRBD1 (5 bases). CDR1 is SGHRS, CDR2 YFSETQ, per germline. The CDR3 totals 13 residues. V was trimmed by 3 bases and J by 11 bases, leaving 16 bases between them.

The CDR3 nucleotides are TGCGCCAGCAGCCAAGATTCTACGAGCGGGGTCTCCTACGAGCAGTACTTC. Its protein is CASSQDSTSGVSYEQYF. This chain links TRBV4-1 with TRBJ2-7; 7 nucleotides agree with TRBD2. J lost 0 bases, V lost 0 bases, and 8 bases had no gene match. The CDR3 is 17 amino acids. Germline CDR1 reads MGHRA; CDR2 reads YSYEKL.

The CDR3 DNA reads as TGTGCCAGCTCTGGAGCCCAATGGGACACCGGGGAGCTGTTTTTT. Its translation: CASSGAQWDTGELFF. The chain employs TRBV6-2 or TRBV6-3 and TRBJ2-2; D remains ambiguous. The CDR3 consists of 15 residues. The V end lost 8 bases, the J end lost 3 bases, and 16 bases lay between the germline ends. In germline, CDR1 is MNHEY, CDR2 SVGEGT.

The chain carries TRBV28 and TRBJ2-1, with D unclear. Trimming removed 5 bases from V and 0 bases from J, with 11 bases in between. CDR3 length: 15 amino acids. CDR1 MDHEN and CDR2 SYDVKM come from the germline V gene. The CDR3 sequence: CASSRFLSSYNEQFF. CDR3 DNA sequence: TGTGCCAGCAGTAGATTCTTGAGCTCCTACAATGAGCAGTTCTTC.

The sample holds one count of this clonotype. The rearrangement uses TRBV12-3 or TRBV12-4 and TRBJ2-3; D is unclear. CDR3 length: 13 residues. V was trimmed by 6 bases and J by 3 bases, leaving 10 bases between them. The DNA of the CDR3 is TGTGCCAGCAGGTCCTTGTTGACAGATACGCAGTATTTT. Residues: CASRSLLTDTQYF.

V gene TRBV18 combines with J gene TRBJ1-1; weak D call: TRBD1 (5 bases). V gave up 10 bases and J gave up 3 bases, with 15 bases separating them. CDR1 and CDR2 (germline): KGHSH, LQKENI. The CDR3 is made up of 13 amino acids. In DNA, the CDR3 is TGTGCCACCGGCAGGGTTGGGTACACTGAAGCTTTCTTT. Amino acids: CATGRVGYTEAFF.

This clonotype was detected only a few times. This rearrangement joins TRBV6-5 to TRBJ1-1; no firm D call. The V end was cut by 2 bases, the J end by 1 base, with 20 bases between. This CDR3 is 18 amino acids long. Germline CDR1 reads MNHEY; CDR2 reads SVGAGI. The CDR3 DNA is TGTGCCAGCAGTTACCTTCTCGGATCGCGCGGACCGAACACTGAAGCTTTCTTT. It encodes CASSYLLGSRGPNTEAFF.

The CDR3 reads CASSLGTGSSYNEQFF. The CDR3 DNA reads as TGTGCCAGCAGCTTAGGGACAGGGAGCTCCTACAATGAGCAGTTCTTC. V and J are TRBV7-9 and TRBJ2-1; 8 nucleotides match TRBD1. CDR1 and CDR2 (germline): SEHNR, FQNEAQ (reference sequence). This CDR3 region has 16 residues. Trimming took 1 base from V and 0 from J; bases not matched to a gene: 2.

The CDR3 DNA reads as TGTGCCAGCAGTTTGGGATTTAGCAATCAGCCCCAGCATTTT. This gives the protein CASSLGFSNQPQHF. This chain links TRBV28 with TRBJ1-5; no definite D call. The CDR3 is 14 amino acids. Trimming cost V 3 bases and J 0 bases, with 6 bases left between them. Germline V gene sequence: CDR1 MDHEN, CDR2 SYDVKM.

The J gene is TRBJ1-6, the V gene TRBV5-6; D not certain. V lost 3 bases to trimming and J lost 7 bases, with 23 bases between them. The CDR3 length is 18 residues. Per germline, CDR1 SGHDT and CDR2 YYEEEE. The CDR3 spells CASSSLGWFGRRNSPLHF. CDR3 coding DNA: TGTGCCAGCAGCTCTCTGGGGTGGTTTGGCAGAAGAAATTCACCCCTCCACTTT.

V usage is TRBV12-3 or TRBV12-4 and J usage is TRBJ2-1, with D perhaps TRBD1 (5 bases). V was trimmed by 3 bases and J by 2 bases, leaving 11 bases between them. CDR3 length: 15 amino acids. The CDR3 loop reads CASSFWGRAYNEQFF. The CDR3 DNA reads TGTGCCAGCAGTTTTTGGGGCCGGGCCTACAATGAGCAGTTCTTC.

The CDR3 loop reads CASSQARGQRQVSNYGYTF. For the CDR3, the DNA is TGTGCCAGCAGCCAAGCCCGTGGACAGCGGCAGGTTTCTAACTATGGCTACACCTTC. V usage is TRBV3-1 and J usage is TRBJ1-2; D possibly corresponds to TRBD1 (6 bases). Germline V CDR1 and CDR2: LGHDT, YNNKEL (reference sequence). Trimming pared 1 base from V and 0 bases from J, leaving 21 bases between. The CDR3 length is 19 residues.

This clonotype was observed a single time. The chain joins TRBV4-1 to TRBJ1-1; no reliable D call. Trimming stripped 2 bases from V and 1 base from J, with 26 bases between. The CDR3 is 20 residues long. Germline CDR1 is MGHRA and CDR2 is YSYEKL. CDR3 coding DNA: TGCGCCAGCAGCCAACCACCATACTTACGGGTTATTGGGCGGAACACTGAAGCTTTCTTT. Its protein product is CASSQPPYLRVIGRNTEAFF.

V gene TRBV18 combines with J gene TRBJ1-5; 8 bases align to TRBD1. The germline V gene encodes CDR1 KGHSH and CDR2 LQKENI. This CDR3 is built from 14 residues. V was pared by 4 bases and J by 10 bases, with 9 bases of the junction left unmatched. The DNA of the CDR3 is TGTGCCAGCTCACGCCGGACAGGGTGGGGCCCCCAGCATTTT. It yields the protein CASSRRTGWGPQHF.

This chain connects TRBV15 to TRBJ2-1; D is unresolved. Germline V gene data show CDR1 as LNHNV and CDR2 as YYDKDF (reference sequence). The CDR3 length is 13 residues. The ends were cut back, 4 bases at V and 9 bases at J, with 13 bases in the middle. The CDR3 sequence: CATSMFSGVEQFF. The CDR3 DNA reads TGTGCCACCAGCATGTTCAGTGGGGTTGAGCAGTTCTTC.

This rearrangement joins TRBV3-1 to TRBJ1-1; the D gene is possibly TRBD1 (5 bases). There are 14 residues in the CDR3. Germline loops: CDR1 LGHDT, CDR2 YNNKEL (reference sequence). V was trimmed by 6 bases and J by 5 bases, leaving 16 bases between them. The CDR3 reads CASSQYPRGTEAFF. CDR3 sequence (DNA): TGTGCCAGCAGTCAGTACCCTCGGGGGACTGAAGCTTTCTTT. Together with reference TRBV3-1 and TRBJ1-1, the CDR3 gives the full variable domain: DTAVSQTPKYLVTQMGNDKSIKCEQNLGHDTMYWYKQDSKKFLKIMFSYNNKELIINETVPNRFSPKSPDKAHLNLHINSLELGDSAVYFCASSQYPRGTEAFFGQGTRLTVV.

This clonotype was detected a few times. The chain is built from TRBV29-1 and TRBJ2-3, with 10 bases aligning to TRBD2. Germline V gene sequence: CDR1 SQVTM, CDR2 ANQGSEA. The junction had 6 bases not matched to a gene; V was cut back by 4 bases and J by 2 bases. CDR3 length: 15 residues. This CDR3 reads CSVVLAGDTTDTQYF. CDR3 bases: TGCAGCGTTGTGCTAGCGGGGGATACCACAGATACGCAGTATTTT.

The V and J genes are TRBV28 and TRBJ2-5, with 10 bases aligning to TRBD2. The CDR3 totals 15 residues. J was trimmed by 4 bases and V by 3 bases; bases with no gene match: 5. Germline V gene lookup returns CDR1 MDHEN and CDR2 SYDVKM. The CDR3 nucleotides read TGTGCCAGCAGTTTGGCTAGCGGGAGTTCAGAGACCCAGTACTTC. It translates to CASSLASGSSETQYF.

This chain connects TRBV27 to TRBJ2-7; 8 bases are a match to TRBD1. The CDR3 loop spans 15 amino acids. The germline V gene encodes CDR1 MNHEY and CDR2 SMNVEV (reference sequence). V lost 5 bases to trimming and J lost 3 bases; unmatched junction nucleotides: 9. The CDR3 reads CASSGSGGAFYEQYF. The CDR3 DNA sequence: TGTGCCAGCAGTGGGTCAGGGGGCGCCTTCTACGAGCAGTACTTC.

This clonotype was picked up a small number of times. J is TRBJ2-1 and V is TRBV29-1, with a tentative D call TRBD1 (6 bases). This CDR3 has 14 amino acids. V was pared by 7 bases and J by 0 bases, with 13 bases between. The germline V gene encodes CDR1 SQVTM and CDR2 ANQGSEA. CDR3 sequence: CSAPGHLSYNEQFF. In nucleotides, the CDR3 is TGCAGCGCACCGGGACACCTCTCCTACAATGAGCAGTTCTTC.

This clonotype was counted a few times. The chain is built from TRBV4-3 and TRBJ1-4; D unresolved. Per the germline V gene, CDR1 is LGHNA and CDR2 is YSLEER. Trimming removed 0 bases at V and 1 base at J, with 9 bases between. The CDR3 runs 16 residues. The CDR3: CASSQDGRGTNEKLFF. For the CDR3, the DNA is TGCGCCAGCAGCCAAGATGGACGGGGAACTAATGAAAAACTGTTTTTT.

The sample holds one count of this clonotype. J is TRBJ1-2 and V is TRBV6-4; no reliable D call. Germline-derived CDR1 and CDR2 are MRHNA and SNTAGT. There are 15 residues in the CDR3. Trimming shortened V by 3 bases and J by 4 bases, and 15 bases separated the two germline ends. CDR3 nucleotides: TGTGCCAGCAGTGAGGATCAAGGGCACCTCTATGGCTACACCTTC. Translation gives CASSEDQGHLYGYTF.

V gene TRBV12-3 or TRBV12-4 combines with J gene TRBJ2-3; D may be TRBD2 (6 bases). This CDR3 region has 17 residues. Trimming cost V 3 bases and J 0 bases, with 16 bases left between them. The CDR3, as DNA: TGTGCCAGCAGTTTCCCTTTTTCGGGGACTAGCACAGATACGCAGTATTTT. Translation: CASSFPFSGTSTDTQYF.

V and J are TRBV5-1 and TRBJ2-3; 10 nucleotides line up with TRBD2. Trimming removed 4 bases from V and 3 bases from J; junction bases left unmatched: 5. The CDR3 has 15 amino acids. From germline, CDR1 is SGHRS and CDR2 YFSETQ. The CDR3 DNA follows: TGCGCCAGCAGCACGGCGGGACTAGCGACAGATACGCAGTATTTT. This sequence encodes CASSTAGLATDTQYF.